This T cell receptor beta chain appears in the sequencing data of a study of CD8 T cells in ankylosing spondylitis. With regard to this clonotype: Its specificity is unknown.

V was shortened by 6 bases and J by 4 bases, with 13 bases between the two germline ends. CDR1 and CDR2 (germline): MNHEY, SMNVEV (reference sequence). The CDR3 runs 14 residues. Study-level points and caveats: In peripheral blood, disease-linked CD8+ clones occurred at relatively low frequencies.

Libraries of TCR beta came from quantitative 5'-RACE with molecular barcodes. TCRdb used MiXCR to reprocess the 5' RACE reads, holding one entry per CDR3 protein. The profile shows about 150,000 distinct CDR3 sequences, roughly 44% of them singletons. The V call is TRBV27, the J call TRBJ1-5; D perhaps matches TRBD1 (6 bases). This TCR came from a male donor with ankylosing spondylitis. Sample: synovial fluid, either unsorted or a sorted T cell fraction (not recorded which). The chain's CDR3 is CASRTLGGNQPQHF. CDR3 nucleotide sequence: TGTGCCAGCAGAACCTTAGGGGGGAATCAGCCCCAGCATTTT.